The text below deals with one T cell receptor beta chain. The CDR3 has 14 residues. Trimming left V 1 base short and J 0 bases short, with 3 bases between. In germline, CDR1 is ENHRY, CDR2 SYGVKD. These data come from a study of immune cell composition in non-small cell lung cancer. Template was genomic DNA from frozen, unsorted single-cell suspensions. Measured with immunoSEQ multiplex PCR; TCRdb has only the in-frame clones, and not every one. This sample yields around 2,500 clones, of which roughly three quarters are seen a single time; approximately 4.7% belongs to the top ten. The source is a human donor with non-small cell lung cancer. This chain links TRBV10-3 with TRBJ1-4; no definite D call. Source material: lung tumor tissue. CDR3 protein: CAISEFTTNEKLFF. In DNA form, the CDR3 reads TGTGCCATCAGTGAGTTTACAACTAATGAAAAACTGTTTTTT.